This T cell receptor beta chain was obtained from a study of blood T cell repertoires in COVID-19. Overall study context: From the United States, Italy and Spain came samples of acute and convalescent COVID-19. PBMCs, B-cell-depleted T cells, or T cells were the source of the cDNA or gDNA that made up the material.

After removal of 4 bases from V and 9 bases from J, the junction contained 7 bases not matched to a gene. CDR1 is SGHRS and CDR2 is YFSETQ in the germline V gene. This CDR3 has 14 residues. Sequencing was performed with immunoSEQ multiplex PCR; in TCRdb, only in-frame clones are kept and a portion is missing. The sample shows a few hundred thousand clones, approximately 89% of them seen only once. Followed over time, Seattle patients had been enrolled while infection was active. This TCR was recovered from a woman aged 55-70 years with COVID-19, enrolled during active disease. The sample taken for sequencing was peripheral blood. The genes are TRBV5-1 and TRBJ2-1; TRBD2 aligns across 10 bases. CDR3 DNA: TGCGCCAGCAGCGGAGGAGGACTAGCGGTTGAGCAGTTCTTC. Encoded protein: CASSGGGLAVEQFF.